This T cell receptor beta chain was identified during a study of metastatic and nonmetastatic thyroid tumors. Study overall: A comparison of repertoires was made across blood and tumor or nodule tissue from malignant and benign thyroid patients.

This clone was detected many times. Possible read error: a much larger clone is one base away. Every patient was untreated before thyroid surgery. Losses at the gene ends were 6 bases for V and 15 bases for J; bases not matched to a gene: 17. Germline CDR1 MNHNS, CDR2 SASEGT. The CDR3 has 15 residues. TCRdb re-called clones via MiXCR from the PCR reads. The sample shows 35,000 to 40,000 clones, about 20% of them seen only once. This TCR was sampled from a female donor with papillary thyroid cancer or a benign thyroid nodule (not recorded which). Some clones in this sample may be carry-over from other donors' samples. The V gene is TRBV6-1, the J gene TRBJ2-1, with 10 bases identical to TRBD2. The sample taken for sequencing was blood. The CDR3 nucleotides are TGTGCCAGCAGACCGGTCGGGCTAGCGGGAGCCCCCTTGTTCTTC. This gives the protein CASRPVGLAGAPLFF.